These T cell receptor beta chains were read from a single sample in a study of regulatory T cells in long-lasting Graves disease. Each CDR3 protein is one row after TCRdb ran MiXCR on the multiplex PCR reads. The data hold roughly 500,000 distinct CDR3 sequences, with 12% observed a single time. The same data also went into a second study, on T cells in Graves' hyperthyroidism and ophthalmopathy.

Sequences were derived from peripheral blood mononuclear cells (PBMCs), sampled at new diagnosis, from a patient treated with antithyroid drugs. Receptors were obtained from a woman between 25 and 40 years old with Graves disease. Each CDR3 is given with its conserved first and last residue. Fields, in order: D gene, V gene, clone size, J gene, CDR3 DNA, CDR3 protein. A D gene is named only where the DNA matches it firmly. Clone size is given for some rows only: seen once, a few or many times, or a class if the clone is expanded.

TRBD2	TRBV5-1	-	TRBJ2-1	TGCGCCAGCAGTTTGGGTAGCGGGGATTCCAATGAGCAGTTCTTC	CASSLGSGDSNEQFF
TRBD2	TRBV6-1	many	TRBJ2-1	TGTGCCAGCAGTGCAAAGAGGCTCCGGGACTACCGCTCCTACAATGAGCAGTTCTTC	CASSAKRLRDYRSYNEQFF
-	TRBV6-1	few	TRBJ2-3	TGTGCCAGTACTCAAGGACAGTCCTCCCCAGATACGCAGTATTTT	CASTQGQSSPDTQYF
TRBD2	TRBV19	many	TRBJ2-1	TGTGCCAGTAGTAACTGGGCTGGGGGAGCGGGAGGGCCTAGTGAGCAGTTCTTC	CASSNWAGGAGGPSEQFF
-	TRBV18	many	TRBJ2-1	TGTGCCAGCTCATCCGGACGTTCGCGGGAGCAGTTCTTC	CASSSGRSREQFF
TRBD1	TRBV11-1	many	TRBJ2-5	TGTGCCAGCAGCTTACCCGGGACAGACCAAGAGACCCAGTACTTC	CASSLPGTDQETQYF
-	TRBV7-2	many	TRBJ2-2	TGTGCCAGCAGCTTAGCGCCCTTACAGAACACCGGGGAGCTGTTTTTT	CASSLAPLQNTGELFF
TRBD2	TRBV4-1	-	TRBJ2-2	TGCGCCAGCAGCCAAACTTGGACTAGCGGGAGAGCATACACCGGGGAGCTGTTTTTT	CASSQTWTSGRAYTGELFF
-	TRBV11-2	many	TRBJ2-1	TGTGCCAGCAGCTGGACCTCCCCCAGGAATGAGCAGTTCTTC	CASSWTSPRNEQFF
TRBD2	TRBV6-2/TRBV6-3	many	TRBJ2-1	TGTGCCAGCATCACTAGCGGAGAATACAATGAGCAGTTCTTC	CASITSGEYNEQFF